Presented here are 25 T cell receptor beta chains from one specimen sequenced in a study of T cells expressing NK-cell markers. Reanalyzing the 5' RACE reads, TCRdb keeps one entry per CDR3 protein, without DNA. In all, the sample yields over 100,000 distinct CDR3 sequences. Material for sequencing was blood T cells: a sorted CD56 or NKG2C T cell subset, CD4+ or CD8+ T cells, or bulk PBMC T cells (not recorded which). Receptors originate from a woman between 18 and 70 years old in good health.

The gene calls are TRBV3-1 and TRBJ1-1; TCRdb's D gene call, TRBD1, goes unchecked for lack of DNA. The V gene's germline CDR1 is LGHDT and CDR2 YNNKEL (reference sequence). The CDR3 is made up of 17 amino acids. The CDR3 protein is CASSQDLQGAIGTEAFF.

The chain is built from TRBV7-9 and TRBJ2-7; no DNA is available, so the TRBD1 call from TCRdb remains unchecked. The CDR3 loop spans 13 amino acids. Germline V gives CDR1 SEHNR, CDR2 FQNEAQ (reference sequence). The CDR3 reads CASSLQGLDEQYF.

CDR3 amino acids: CASSLQHMNTEAFF. The chain carries TRBV5-6 and TRBJ1-1. The CDR3 is made up of 14 amino acids. Germline V gene sequence: CDR1 SGHDT, CDR2 YYEEEE.

This chain uses TRBV19 with TRBJ2-3. There are 15 residues in the CDR3. Germline assignment: CDR1 LNHDA and CDR2 SQIVND (reference sequence). The CDR3 sequence is CASSLLLARTDTQYF.

This chain connects TRBV12-3 or TRBV12-4 to TRBJ1-3. This CDR3 spans 13 amino acids. CDR3 in amino acids: CANARGPGNTIYF.

The V and J genes are TRBV6-5 and TRBJ2-6; TCRdb picks TRBD2, but there is no DNA to check that call. The CDR3 spans 17 residues. From germline, CDR1 is MNHEY and CDR2 SVGAGI. CDR3 sequence reads: CASSYDTSTTGANVLTF.

This chain uses TRBV28 with TRBJ1-6. This CDR3 comprises 14 residues. The germline V gene encodes CDR1 MDHEN and CDR2 SYDVKM. CDR3 loop: CASSFPAVGSPLHF.

The J gene is TRBJ2-5, the V gene TRBV25-1. CDR1 and CDR2 (germline): MGHDK, SYGVNS. The CDR3 spans 13 residues. This CDR3 is CASRIGFQETQYF.

The CDR3 here is CSARDRFTGDTEAFF. The chain recombines TRBV20-1 with TRBJ1-1. Germline CDR1 is DFQATT and CDR2 is SNEGSKA (reference sequence). The CDR3 covers 15 residues.

The chain joins TRBV5-1 to TRBJ2-3. Germline CDR1 is SGHRS and CDR2 is YFSETQ. CDR3 length equals 17 residues. CDR3 loop: CASSLSYLNPSTDTQYF.

The chain is built from TRBV7-9 and TRBJ2-1. Germline CDR1 SEHNR, CDR2 FQNEAQ (reference sequence). The CDR3 length is 16 residues. This CDR3 is CASSLARVGDSNEQFF.

The chain combines TRBV11-2 with TRBJ1-2. There are 16 residues in the CDR3. The germline V gene encodes CDR1 SGHAT and CDR2 FQNNGV. The CDR3 region is CASSLSPQVVSMSYTF.

V gene TRBV7-9 combines with J gene TRBJ2-1; the TCRdb D gene call, TRBD2, has no DNA to confirm it. The CDR3 contains 14 residues. Germline V gene sequence: CDR1 SEHNR, CDR2 FQNEAQ (reference sequence). CDR3 region: CATRDSDSYNEQFF.

This chain connects TRBV4-3 to TRBJ1-4; the D call from TCRdb, TRBD1, cannot be confirmed without DNA. CDR3 length equals 16 residues. Germline CDR1 reads LGHNA; CDR2 reads YSLEER. The CDR3 loop is CASSQDHGTGSEKLFF.

The V gene is TRBV19, the J gene TRBJ2-2; as DNA is missing, the TRBD1 call by TCRdb cannot be tested. Per the germline V gene, CDR1 is LNHDA and CDR2 is SQIVND (reference sequence). This CDR3 is built from 14 residues. This CDR3 reads CASRSTGRTGELFF.

J is TRBJ2-1 and V is TRBV7-8; TCRdb calls TRBD1, which cannot be checked without DNA. There are 17 residues in the CDR3. Germline lookup yields CDR1 SGHVS and CDR2 FQNEAQ. This CDR3 is CASSKRPADMGDNEQFF.

The chain couples TRBV19 to TRBJ2-1. The CDR3 spans 16 residues. The germline V gene has CDR1 LNHDA and CDR2 SQIVND (reference sequence). The CDR3 sequence: CASSPMTVPLYNEQFF.

V is TRBV7-3 and J is TRBJ2-1; the TRBD1 assignment by TCRdb is unverifiable without DNA. Germline V gene lookup returns CDR1 SGHTA and CDR2 FQGTGA. The CDR3 runs 15 residues. The CDR3 loop reads CASSSRQGEANEQFF.

This chain links TRBV11-1 with TRBJ2-3; TCRdb names TRBD1, which stays unverified in the absence of DNA. CDR1 is SGHAT, CDR2 FQDESV, per germline (reference sequence). The CDR3 covers 18 residues. The CDR3 sequence is CASSLASENRGRADTQYF.

CDR3: CASSYPGTPTNEKLFF. The chain uses TRBV6-5 and TRBJ1-4; there is no DNA to check the TCRdb D call of TRBD1. CDR3 length: 16 amino acids. Germline V gene data show CDR1 as MNHEY and CDR2 as SVGAGI.

The rearrangement uses TRBV20-1 and TRBJ2-7. Germline V CDR1 and CDR2: DFQATT, SNEGSKA (reference sequence). This CDR3 region has 12 residues. The CDR3: CSATEPSYEQYF.

The chain combines TRBV5-1 with TRBJ2-1; TCRdb outputs TRBD1, but without DNA this stays unchecked. The germline gives CDR1 SGHRS, CDR2 YFSETQ. The CDR3 has 14 residues. The CDR3 loop reads CASIPGRNYNEQFF. The entire variable domain, with the rest obtained from reference TRBV5-1 and TRBJ2-1, is as follows: KAGVTQTPRYLIKTRGQQVTLSCSPISGHRSVSWYQQTPGQGLQFLFEYFSETQRNKGNFPGRFSGRQFSNSRSEMNVSTLELGDSALYLCASIPGRNYNEQFFGPGTRLTVL.

The V gene is TRBV6-4, the J gene TRBJ1-1; lacking DNA, the TRBD1 call made by TCRdb goes unchecked. Germline values: CDR1 MRHNA, CDR2 SNTAGT. The CDR3 length is 13 residues. The CDR3 reads CASSDHPGAEAFF.

CDR3: CASSQVQTGEAFF. This chain links TRBV4-2 with TRBJ1-1; TCRdb reports TRBD1, a call that lacks DNA to check it against. The CDR3 has 13 amino acids. The germline V gene encodes CDR1 LGHNA and CDR2 YNFKEQ.

This chain links TRBV19 with TRBJ1-5. This CDR3 has 15 amino acids. Germline CDR1 and CDR2: LNHDA and SQIVND (reference sequence). CDR3 protein: CASSIMSGSNQPQHF. Full variable domain (rest looked up from reference TRBV19 and TRBJ1-5): DGGITQSPKYLFRKEGQNVTLSCEQNLNHDAMYWYRQDPGQGLRLIYYSQIVNDFQKGDIAEGYSVSREKKESFPLTVTSAQKNPTAFYLCASSIMSGSNQPQHFGDGTRLSIL.